A selection of T cell receptor beta chains follows, all from one sample in a study of blood T cell repertoires in COVID-19. Clones were sequenced by immunoSEQ multiplex PCR, and TCRdb holds only the in-frame ones, with some missing. The sample lists about 200,000 clones, approximately 88% seen once, with roughly 8.1% in the top ten. The sequenced sample was PBMCs or T cells enriched from blood (not recorded which). These receptors were obtained from a woman aged 18-29 years who had recovered from COVID-19. Each CDR3 is given with its conserved first and last residue. A D gene is named only where the DNA matches it firmly. Rows may omit the clone size; those that give it use once, few, many or a size class.

cdr3_nt	cdr3_aa	v_call	d_call	j_call	clone_size
TGTGCCATCACCCCGGGGGGTAGGACCGGGGAGCTGTTTTTT	CAITPGGRTGELFF	TRBV10-3	TRBD2	TRBJ2-2	-
TGTGCCAGCAGCTTACAGGGCACCGGAGAACTGTTTTTT	CASSLQGTGELFF	TRBV13	-	TRBJ1-4	-
TGTGCCAGTAGTATATCGGGGGGGATGGAGACCCAGTACTTC	CASSISGGMETQYF	TRBV19	TRBD2	TRBJ2-5	-
TGTGCCAGTAGTGCGGACAGGGGCTCCCTTGGCTACACCTTC	CASSADRGSLGYTF	TRBV19	TRBD1	TRBJ1-2	-
TGTGCCAGCAGGACTCCAGGGGGTGCCTACAATGAGCAGTTCTTC	CASRTPGGAYNEQFF	TRBV28	TRBD1	TRBJ2-1	few
TGTGCCAGCAGCCCGGACAGGCCACCATACTACGAGCAGTACTTC	CASSPDRPPYYEQYF	TRBV7-6	TRBD1	TRBJ2-7	-
TGTGCCAGCAGCTACCGGTGGGCAGGGGGGTACCAAGAGACCCAGTACTTC	CASSYRWAGGYQETQYF	TRBV5-6	-	TRBJ2-5	-
TGTGCCACCAGTGAGGGGCAGTGGGATCAGCCCCAGCATTTT	CATSEGQWDQPQHF	TRBV24-1	-	TRBJ1-5	-
TGTGCCAGCAGCCGTCAGGGACAGCTTGGAAACACCATATATTTT	CASSRQGQLGNTIYF	TRBV7-9	TRBD1	TRBJ1-3	-
TGTGCCAGCAGCCAAAAAACAGGACCGAACACTGAAGCTTTCTTT	CASSQKTGPNTEAFF	TRBV7-3	-	TRBJ1-1	once
TGTGCCAGCAGCTCCCAGTCGGGACAGGGTCGCTACGAGCAGTACTTC	CASSSQSGQGRYEQYF	TRBV7-2	TRBD1	TRBJ2-7	-
TGTGCCAGCAGTGATGCCAGGCGAACAACTAATGAAAAACTGTTTTTT	CASSDARRTTNEKLFF	TRBV6-1	-	TRBJ1-4	-
TGTGCCAGCAGCCCCCGGGTAGCGGGGGGGCCCAATGAGCAGTTCTTC	CASSPRVAGGPNEQFF	TRBV9	TRBD2	TRBJ2-1	-
TGCAGCGTTGCCCACAGACAAGGGCGCCGGGACAGGGACGCTGAAGCTTTCTTT	CSVAHRQGRRDRDAEAFF	TRBV29-1	TRBD1	TRBJ1-1	-
TGCGCCAGCAGCCAAGATCGGCTAGCGGGGTTCGAGCAGTACTTC	CASSQDRLAGFEQYF	TRBV4-1	TRBD2	TRBJ2-7	once
TGTGCCAGCAGCTTGATGCGGGATGAAGCTTTCTTT	CASSLMRDEAFF	TRBV5-5	-	TRBJ1-1	-
TGTGCCAGCAGCTTGGACTATAGTACCACAGATACGCAGTATTTT	CASSLDYSTTDTQYF	TRBV7-2	-	TRBJ2-3	few
TGTGCCAGCCTGGACAGCCGTGACTCTTCACCCCTCCACTTT	CASLDSRDSSPLHF	TRBV19	-	TRBJ1-6	-
TGTGCCAGCAGTTTATGGGAGGGGACAGGGTCAAGTGAGCAGTACTTC	CASSLWEGTGSSEQYF	TRBV27	TRBD1	TRBJ2-7	-
TGTGCCAGCAGTGAGATTGGGCAGGGGGCGCGCGGCTACACCTTC	CASSEIGQGARGYTF	TRBV2	TRBD1	TRBJ1-2	-
TGTGCCTGGGCTCCTGGGCCGGGACAGGGGGGGGAGACCCAGTACTTC	CAWAPGPGQGGETQYF	TRBV30	TRBD1	TRBJ2-5	-
TGTGCCAGCAGCGCCTGGGGGTTGCGGGGGGGCACAGATACGCAGTATTTT	CASSAWGLRGGTDTQYF	TRBV7-9	TRBD2	TRBJ2-3	-
TGTGCCAGCAGTCCCCGGGACAGAGATAATTCACCCCTCCACTTT	CASSPRDRDNSPLHF	TRBV28	TRBD1	TRBJ1-6	-
TGTGCCAGCAGCCAGCCCAAAGGGACTAGCGGGGGGGCGGTGCAGTACTTC	CASSQPKGTSGGAVQYF	TRBV3-1/TRBV3-2	TRBD2	TRBJ2-7	-
TGTGCCAGCAGTTTGGCCCTAAACCGGGACTCTTCCTACGAGCAGTACTTC	CASSLALNRDSSYEQYF	TRBV28	-	TRBJ2-7	-
TGCAGCGTTGCGCGGGGCCTCGAGGGGTATGGCTACACCTTC	CSVARGLEGYGYTF	TRBV29-1	-	TRBJ1-2	once
TGTGCCAGCAGCTTAGTAGCCGGGGGTACAGATACGCAGTATTTT	CASSLVAGGTDTQYF	TRBV7-9	-	TRBJ2-3	once
TGTGCCAGCAGACGGACAGGGACAGATACGCAGTATTTT	CASRRTGTDTQYF	TRBV12-3/TRBV12-4	TRBD1	TRBJ2-3	-
TGTGCCAGCACCAAAACACAGGGGACAAATTCACCCCTCCACTTT	CASTKTQGTNSPLHF	TRBV2	TRBD1	TRBJ1-6	-
TGTGCTAGTGGTTTGGGGCCGGGGTACACCATATATTTT	CASGLGPGYTIYF	TRBV12-5	-	TRBJ1-3	-
TGTGCCAGCAGTGAGTGGAGGTCGGACTATGGCTACACCTTC	CASSEWRSDYGYTF	TRBV6-1	-	TRBJ1-2	-